This T cell receptor beta chain was identified in a study of blood T cell repertoires in COVID-19. Study as a whole: Sites in the United States, Italy and Spain provided acute and convalescent COVID-19 samples. Sources were T cells, B-cell-depleted T cells, or PBMCs; the material itself was cDNA or gDNA.

Germline assignment: CDR1 SGHRS and CDR2 YFSETQ. Trimming shortened V by 5 bases and J by 0 bases, and 12 bases separated the two germline ends. CDR3 length equals 14 residues. Original analysis: From reference gene primer amplification, estimates of nucleated cell counts were derived. The repertoire was sequenced with immunoSEQ multiplex PCR; TCRdb's copy has only in-frame clones and lacks some. V and J calls and clone size are copied from that table; D and trimming were computed from the DNA. In the table there are around 330,000 clones, over 80% of which are singletons. Adults between roughly 18 and 89 years of age took part from fewer than 30 US areas.

This receptor was taken from a woman between 18 and 29 years old who had recovered from COVID-19. Source material: PBMCs or T cells enriched from blood (not recorded which). This chain uses TRBV5-1 with TRBJ2-7, with D possibly matching TRBD2 (6 bases). CDR3 sequence (DNA): TGCGCCAGCAGTGTCTGGGGGGACTCCTACGAGCAGTACTTC. It codes for CASSVWGDSYEQYF.